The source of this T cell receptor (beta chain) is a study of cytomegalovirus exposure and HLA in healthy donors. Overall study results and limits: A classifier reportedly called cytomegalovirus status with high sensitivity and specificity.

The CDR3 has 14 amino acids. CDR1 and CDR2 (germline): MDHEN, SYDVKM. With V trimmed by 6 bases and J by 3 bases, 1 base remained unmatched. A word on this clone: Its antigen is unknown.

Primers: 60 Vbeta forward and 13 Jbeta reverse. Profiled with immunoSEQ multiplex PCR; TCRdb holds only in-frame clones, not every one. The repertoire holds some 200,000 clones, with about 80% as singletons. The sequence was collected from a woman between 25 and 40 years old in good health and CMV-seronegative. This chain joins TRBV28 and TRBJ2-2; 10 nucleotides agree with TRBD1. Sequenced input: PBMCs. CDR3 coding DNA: TGTGCCAGCAGCGGACAGGGGGACACCGGGGAGCTGTTTTTT. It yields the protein CASSGQGDTGELFF.